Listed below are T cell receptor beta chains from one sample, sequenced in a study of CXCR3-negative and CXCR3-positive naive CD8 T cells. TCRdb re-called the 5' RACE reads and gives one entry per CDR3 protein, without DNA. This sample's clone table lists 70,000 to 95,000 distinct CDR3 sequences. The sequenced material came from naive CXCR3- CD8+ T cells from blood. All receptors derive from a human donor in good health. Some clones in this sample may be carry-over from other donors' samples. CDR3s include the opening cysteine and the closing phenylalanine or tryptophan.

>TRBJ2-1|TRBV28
CASSSISSGGASHEQFF
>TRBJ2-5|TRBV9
CASSVVGGLGETQYF
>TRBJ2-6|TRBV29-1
CSVILLDSGANVLTF
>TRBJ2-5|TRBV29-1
CSVEGTSPETQYF
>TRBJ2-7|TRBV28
CASTDRIYEQYF
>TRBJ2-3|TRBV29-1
CSVGTPTTDTQYF
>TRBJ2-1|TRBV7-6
CASSLVPARSSYNEQFF
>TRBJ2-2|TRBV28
CASSFGSLDYTGELFF
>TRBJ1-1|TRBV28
CASSLLRNTEAFF
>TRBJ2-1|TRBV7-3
CASSLTGTADEQFF
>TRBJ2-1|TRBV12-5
CASGARGVLGNEQFF
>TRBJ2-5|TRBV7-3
CASSLGGSRQETQYF
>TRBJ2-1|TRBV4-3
CASSQGFNEQFF
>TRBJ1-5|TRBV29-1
CSVVLGISNQPQHF
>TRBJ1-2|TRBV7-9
CASSPGYGYTF
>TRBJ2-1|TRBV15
CATSTRQGWDEQFF
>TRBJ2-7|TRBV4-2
CASSQGTQQISGHEQYF
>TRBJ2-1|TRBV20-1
CSAFRGGGSSYNEQFF
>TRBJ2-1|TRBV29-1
CSSREGGYNEQFF
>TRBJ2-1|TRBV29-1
CSGTTGRSSYNEQFF
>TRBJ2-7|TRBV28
CASSLRAAYEQYF
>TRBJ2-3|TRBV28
CASTPRTIFGGTDTQYF
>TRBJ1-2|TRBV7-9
CASSSDREPIF
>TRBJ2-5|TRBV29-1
CSVIGGLETQYF
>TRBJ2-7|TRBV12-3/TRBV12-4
CASSPSSGTYEQYF
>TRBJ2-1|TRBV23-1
CASSQPLRPRKTYNEQFF
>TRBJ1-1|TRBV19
CASSPAWGGSTEAFF